This T cell receptor (beta chain) was captured by sequencing in a study of blood T cell repertoires in COVID-19. Study-wide context: Some COVID-19 samples were acute and others convalescent; all came from the United States, Italy and Spain. T cells, B-cell-depleted T cells, or PBMCs provided the cDNA or gDNA that served as material.

The trim removed 8 bases at V and 7 bases at J, leaving 8 bases unmatched. From germline, CDR1 is MNHNY and CDR2 SVGAGI (reference sequence). The CDR3 runs 13 residues. Original processing notes: Reference gene primer amplification yielded estimated nucleated cell counts. Clones were read by immunoSEQ multiplex PCR, and TCRdb kept only the in-frame ones, dropping some. Clonal size and the V and J genes are those of that table, whereas D and trimming came from the DNA. The repertoire consists of over 150,000 clones, with roughly nine tenths occurring once and the leading ten covering around 0.5%. The rearrangement uses TRBV6-6 and TRBJ2-1; TRBD2 matches at 7 bases. The sequencing input was peripheral blood. This TCR was recovered from a man aged 45-65 years with acute or convalescent COVID-19. CDR3 sequence (DNA): TGTGCCAGCGCTACGGGGGGAATGAATGAGCAGTTCTTC. This translates into CASATGGMNEQFF.